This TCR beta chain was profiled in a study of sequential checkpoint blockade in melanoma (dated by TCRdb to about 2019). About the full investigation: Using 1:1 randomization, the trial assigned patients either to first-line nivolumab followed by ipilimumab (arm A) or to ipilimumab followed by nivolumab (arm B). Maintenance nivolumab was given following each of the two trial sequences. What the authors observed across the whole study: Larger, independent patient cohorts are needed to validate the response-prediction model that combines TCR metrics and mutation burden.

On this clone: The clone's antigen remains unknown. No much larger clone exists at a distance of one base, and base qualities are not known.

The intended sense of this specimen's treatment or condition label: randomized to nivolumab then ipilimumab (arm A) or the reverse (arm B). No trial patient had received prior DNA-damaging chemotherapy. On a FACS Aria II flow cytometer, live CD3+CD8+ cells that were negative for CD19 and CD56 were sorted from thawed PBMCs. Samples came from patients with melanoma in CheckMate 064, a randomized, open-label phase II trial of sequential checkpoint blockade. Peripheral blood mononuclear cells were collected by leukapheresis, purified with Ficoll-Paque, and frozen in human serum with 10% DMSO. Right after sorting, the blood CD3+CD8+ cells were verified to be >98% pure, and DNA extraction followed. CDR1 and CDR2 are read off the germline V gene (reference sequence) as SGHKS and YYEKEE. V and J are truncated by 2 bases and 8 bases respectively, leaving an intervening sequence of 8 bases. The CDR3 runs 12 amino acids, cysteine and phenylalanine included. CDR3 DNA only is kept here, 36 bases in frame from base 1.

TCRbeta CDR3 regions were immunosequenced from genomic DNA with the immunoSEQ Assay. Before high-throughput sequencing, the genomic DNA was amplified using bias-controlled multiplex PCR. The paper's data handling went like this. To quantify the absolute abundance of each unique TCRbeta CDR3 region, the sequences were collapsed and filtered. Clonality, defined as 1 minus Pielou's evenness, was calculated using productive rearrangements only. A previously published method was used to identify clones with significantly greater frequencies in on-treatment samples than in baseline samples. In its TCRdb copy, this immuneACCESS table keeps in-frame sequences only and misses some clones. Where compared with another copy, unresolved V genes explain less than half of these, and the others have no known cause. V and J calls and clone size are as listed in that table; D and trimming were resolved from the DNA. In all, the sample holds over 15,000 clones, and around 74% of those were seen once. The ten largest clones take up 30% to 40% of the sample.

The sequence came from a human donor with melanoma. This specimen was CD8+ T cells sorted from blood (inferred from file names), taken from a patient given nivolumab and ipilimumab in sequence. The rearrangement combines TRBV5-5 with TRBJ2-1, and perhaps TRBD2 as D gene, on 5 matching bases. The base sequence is TGTGCCAGCAGCTTTACGCGGGATGAGCAGTTCTTC. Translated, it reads CASSFTRDEQFF.